This TCR beta chain was observed in a study of preoperative IRX-2 immunotherapy in early breast cancer (dated by TCRdb to between 2019 and 2020). The meaning of the sample's treatment or condition label: preoperative locoregional IRX-2 cytokine immunotherapy. The samples were obtained from a phase Ib study that tested preoperative, locoregional IRX-2 cytokine immunotherapy designed to prime immune responses. Before surgery, IRX-2 was given to the donors, who were patients with early-stage breast cancer. Via the germline V gene, CDR1 is SQVTM and CDR2 ANQGSEA. The CDR3 covers 14 residues, taking in both the cysteine and the phenylalanine. The only DNA kept is the CDR3, 42 bases in frame from the first base. At the junction V is shortened by 6 bases and J by 0 bases, with 11 bases in between. This clone was detected only a few times. Its antigen specificity is not known. Per-nucleotide qualities are absent, and no much larger clonotype sits a single base away.

Libraries were prepared through the immunoSEQ multiplex PCR assay. What TCRdb holds here is the immuneACCESS table cut down to in-frame rearrangements. Part of the clones is not present; checked against another copy, under half of the missing clones reflect an unresolved V gene, and the others are unexplained. The sample profile shows tens of thousands of clones; around 74% of them were found once. The biggest ten clones account for approximately 6.6% of the sample. The rearranged chain carries TRBV29-1 and TRBJ2-2; TRBD2 is a weak D gene call, 6 bases matching. This sequence originates from a human donor with breast cancer. The sequencing used lymph node tissue, collected after IRX-2 immunotherapy. The encoded CDR3 is CSVVLAANTGELFF. In nucleotide form, the sequence is TGCAGCGTGGTACTAGCTGCGAACACCGGGGAGCTGTTTTTT.